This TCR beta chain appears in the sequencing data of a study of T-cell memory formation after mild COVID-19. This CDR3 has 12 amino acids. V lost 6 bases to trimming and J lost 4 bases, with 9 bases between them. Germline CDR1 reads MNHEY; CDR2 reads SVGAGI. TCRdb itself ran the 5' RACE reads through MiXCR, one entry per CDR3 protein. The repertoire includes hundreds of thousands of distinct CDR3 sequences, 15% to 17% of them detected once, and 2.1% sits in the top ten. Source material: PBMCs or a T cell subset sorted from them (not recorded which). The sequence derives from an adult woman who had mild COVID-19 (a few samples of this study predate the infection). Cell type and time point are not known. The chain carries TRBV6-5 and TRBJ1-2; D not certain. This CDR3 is CASRAGSYGYTF. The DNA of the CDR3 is TGTGCCAGCAGGGCGGGGAGCTATGGCTACACCTTC.